This TCR beta chain derives from a study of blood T cell repertoires in COVID-19. Study details: The United States, Italy and Spain supplied acute and convalescent COVID-19 samples. In each case, the material was cDNA or gDNA derived from T cells, B-cell-depleted T cells, or PBMCs.

Original analysis: Nucleated cell counts were estimated from reference gene primer amplification. Only in-frame clones appear in the TCRdb table, and some are missing; sequencing was by immunoSEQ multiplex PCR. V, J and clone size were drawn from that table, and D and trimming were deduced from the DNA. The sample consists of under 300,000 clones, 82% of them appearing once. The table lists this clone with a count of one. CDR1 and CDR2 (germline): GTSNPN, SVGIG (reference sequence). The CDR3 runs to 14 residues. V gave up 3 bases and J gave up 4 bases, with 15 bases separating them. This receptor was identified in a woman aged 55-69 years with active or convalescent COVID-19. The source material was peripheral blood. This rearrangement joins TRBV30 to TRBJ1-1, with D maybe TRBD1 (6 bases). As DNA, the CDR3 is TGTGCCTGGAGGGGGGCGGGGGTAGGCACTGAAGCTTTCTTT. Encoded protein: CAWRGAGVGTEAFF.